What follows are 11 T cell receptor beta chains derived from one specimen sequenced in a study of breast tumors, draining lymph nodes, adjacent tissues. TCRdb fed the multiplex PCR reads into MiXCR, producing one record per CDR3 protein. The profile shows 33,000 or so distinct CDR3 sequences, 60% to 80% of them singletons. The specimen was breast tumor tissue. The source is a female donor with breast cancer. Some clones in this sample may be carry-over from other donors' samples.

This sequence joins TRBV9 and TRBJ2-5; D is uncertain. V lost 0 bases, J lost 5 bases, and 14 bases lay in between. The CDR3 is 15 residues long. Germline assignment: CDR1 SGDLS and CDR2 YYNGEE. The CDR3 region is CASSVVGTEGETQYF. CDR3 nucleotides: TGTGCCAGCAGCGTAGTGGGCACCGAAGGGGAGACCCAGTACTTC.

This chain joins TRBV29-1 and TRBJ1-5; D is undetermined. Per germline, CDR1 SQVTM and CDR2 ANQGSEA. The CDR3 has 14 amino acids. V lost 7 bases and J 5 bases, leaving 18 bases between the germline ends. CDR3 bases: TGCAGCGCCTCCACGCAGTCTCGGGATCAGCCCCAGCATTTT. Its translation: CSASTQSRDQPQHF.

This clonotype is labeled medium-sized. The CDR3 DNA follows: TGTGCCACCAGTGACTACGCACCAGTAGATACGCAGTATTTT. The encoded protein is CATSDYAPVDTQYF. The chain joins TRBV24-1 to TRBJ2-3; D not certain. V lost 4 bases to trimming and J lost 5 bases, with 12 bases between them. The V gene's germline CDR1 is KGHDR and CDR2 SFDVKD. The CDR3 sequence is 14 residues long.

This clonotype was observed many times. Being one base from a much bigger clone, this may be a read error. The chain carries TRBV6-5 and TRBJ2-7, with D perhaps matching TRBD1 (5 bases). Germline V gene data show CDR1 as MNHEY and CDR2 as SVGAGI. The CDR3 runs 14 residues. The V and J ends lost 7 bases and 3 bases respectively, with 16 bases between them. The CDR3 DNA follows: TGTGCCAGCACACACAAGACAGCTTTCTACGAGCAGTACTTC. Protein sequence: CASTHKTAFYEQYF.

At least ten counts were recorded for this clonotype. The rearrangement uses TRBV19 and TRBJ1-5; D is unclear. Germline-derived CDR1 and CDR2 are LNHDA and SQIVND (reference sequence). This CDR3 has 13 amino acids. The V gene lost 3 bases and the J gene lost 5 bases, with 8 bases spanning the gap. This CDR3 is CASSIRAHQPQHF. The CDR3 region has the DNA TGTGCCAGTAGTATTAGGGCGCATCAGCCCCAGCATTTT.

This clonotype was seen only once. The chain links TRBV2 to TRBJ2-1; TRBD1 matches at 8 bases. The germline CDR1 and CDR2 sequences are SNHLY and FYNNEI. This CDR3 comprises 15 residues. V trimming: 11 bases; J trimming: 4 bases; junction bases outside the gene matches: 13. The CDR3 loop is CASLSAGGYYNEQFF. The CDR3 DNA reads TGTGCCTCCTTAAGTGCAGGGGGCTATTACAATGAGCAGTTCTTC.

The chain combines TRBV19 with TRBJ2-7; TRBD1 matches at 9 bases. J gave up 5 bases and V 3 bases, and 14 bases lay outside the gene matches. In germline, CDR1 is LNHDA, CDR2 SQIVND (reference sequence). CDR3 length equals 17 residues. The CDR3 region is CASSIRTGDLFRNEQYF. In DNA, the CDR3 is TGTGCCAGTAGTATCCGGACAGGGGATTTGTTTCGGAACGAGCAGTACTTC.

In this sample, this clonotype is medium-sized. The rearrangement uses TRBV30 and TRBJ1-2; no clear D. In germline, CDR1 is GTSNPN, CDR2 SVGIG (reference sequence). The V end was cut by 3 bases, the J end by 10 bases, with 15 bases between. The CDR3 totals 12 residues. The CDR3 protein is CAWSTSGGFYTF. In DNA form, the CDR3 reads TGTGCCTGGAGCACCTCGGGTGGGTTCTACACCTTC.

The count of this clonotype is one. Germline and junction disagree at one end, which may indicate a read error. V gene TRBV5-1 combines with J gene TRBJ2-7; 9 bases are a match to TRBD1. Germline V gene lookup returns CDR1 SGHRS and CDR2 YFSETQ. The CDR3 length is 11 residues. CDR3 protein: CASSGGDRVDF. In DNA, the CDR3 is TGCGCCAGCAGCGGGGGGGACAGGGTCGACTTC.

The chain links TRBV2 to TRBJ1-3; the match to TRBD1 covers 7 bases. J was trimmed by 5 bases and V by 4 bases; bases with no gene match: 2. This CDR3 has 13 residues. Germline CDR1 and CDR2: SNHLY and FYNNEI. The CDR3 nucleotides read TGTGCCAGCAGTGTGACAGGGAGAAACACCATATATTTT. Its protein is CASSVTGRNTIYF.

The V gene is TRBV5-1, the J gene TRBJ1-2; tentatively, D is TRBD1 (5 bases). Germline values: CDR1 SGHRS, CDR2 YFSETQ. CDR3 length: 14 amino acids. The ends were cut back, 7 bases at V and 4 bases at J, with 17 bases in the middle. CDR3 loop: CASSTEAGTYGYTF. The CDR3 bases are TGCGCCAGCTCAACCGAGGCAGGGACCTATGGCTACACCTTC.